Sequencing of this T cell receptor (beta chain) was carried out in a study of blood T cells in healthy people across ages. CDR1 is MRHNA, CDR2 SNTAGT, per germline. This CDR3 contains 14 residues. The V and J ends lost 8 bases and 7 bases, in that order; junction bases with no gene match: 10. For this clonotype: Its antigen is currently unknown. A much larger clone lies a single base off, so this may be a read error.

Primed by a sample-barcoded 5' primer and a J-beta primer mix, a second PCR proceeded for about 6 to 12 cycles. Sequencing of every sample gave 3 million or more CDR3-containing paired-end reads. TCRdb re-called the 5' RACE reads through MiXCR, storing one row per CDR3 protein. Of 780,000 or so distinct CDR3 sequences listed, approximately 55% are singletons. Findings and limits, study-wide: Per million T cells, TCR beta diversity dropped roughly linearly as age increased. Expanded clonotype changes were possibly confounded by unknown donor CMV status.

The sequenced material came from blood. The chain couples TRBV6-4 to TRBJ2-7, with 11 bases aligning to TRBD2. This TCR was recovered from a man older than 75 in good health. The CDR3 DNA sequence: TGTGCCAGCTCCGTAGCGGGAGGGCGCAATGAGCAGTACTTC. Amino acids: CASSVAGGRNEQYF.